This T cell receptor beta chain was sequenced in a study of CD8+ T cells in alopecia areata (dated by TCRdb to the late 2010s). A note on the overall study: The treated patients took part in an open-label pilot trial in which moderate-to-severe alopecia areata was treated with oral tofacitinib at 5 to 10 mg twice daily. On the human side, TCRbeta sequencing was run on scalp tissue and on sorted CD4+ and CD8+ peripheral blood T cells from healthy controls and from alopecia areata patients with either patchy or totalis/universalis disease. RNA was obtained with the PAXgene miRNA kit for fixed scalp, the miRNeasy kit for PBMCs, and the RNeasy kit for mouse skin. Biopsies were taken from tofacitinib-treated patients at baseline and again at 4 and 24 weeks into treatment, and several of those patients also had a later scalp biopsy. For the treated patients, the SALT score, which quantifies what percentage of scalp surface area is affected, served as the measure of disease severity. Scalp clonality was compared across normal scalp (n=4), patchy alopecia areata scalp (n=8), and alopecia totalis/universalis scalp (n=8). Patients stayed on tofacitinib for 6 to 18 months and then had 6 months of follow-up off drug so that delayed response and recurrence could be assessed. High-throughput TCRbeta sequencing was used to examine T cell clonal expansion in alopecia areata in both the C3H/HeJ mouse model and human patients. Amplification of TCRbeta CDR3 regions was done by immunoSEQ multiplex PCR using 35 Vbeta forward primers and 13 Jbeta reverse primers.

The treatment or condition label of this sample denotes: oral pan-JAK inhibitor, 5-10 mg twice daily. From alopecia areata patients, peripheral blood was collected along with lesional scalp punch biopsies. PBMCs were isolated by density centrifugation and stained for CD3, CD4 and CD8, after which CD4+ and CD8+ T cells were sorted on a FACSAria. Library preparation was by the immunoSEQ multiplex PCR assay. RNA was extracted from all samples and reverse transcribed into cDNA as template for TCR sequencing. First-strand cDNA was synthesized using SuperScript III with a 2:1 mix of oligo-dT and random hexamers. A synthetic immune receptor repertoire was used to assess amplification bias, and residual bias was removed computationally. The published analysis was carried out like this. Raw reads were preprocessed for error removal, and CDR3 was defined according to IMGT conventions as running from the conserved cysteine to phenylalanine. Clonality was computed as 1 minus the Shannon entropy, with the entropy normalized by log2 of the number of productive unique TCRs. Whether each scalp clone was CD4 or CD8 was inferred by checking scalp TCRbeta sequences against the CD4 and CD8 repertoires from sorted blood. TCRdb limited this immuneACCESS table to in-frame rearrangements with V and J called. A share of clones is missing; checked studies link under half to unresolved V genes, and the rest is unexplained. The DNA gave D and trimming, while V, J and clone size come from that table. The sample table contains 180,000 or so clones; only one count was recorded for about 61% of them. The ten most abundant clones make up approximately 16% of the sample.

Results the study describes overall, beyond this receptor: TCR sequences shared between patients were less clear than in mice, possibly partly because of HLA diversity in the patient population. Many expanded lesional clones persisted in scalp and blood during tofacitinib treatment, which may partly explain relapse after stopping treatment. Because the treated cohort was small and included a single nonresponder, larger studies are needed to assess links between baseline CD8+ expansion and response. Tofacitinib significantly decreased scalp clonality and the number of expanded CD8+ clones among the top 100 scalp clones. Scalp TCR repertoire analysis is complicated because resident alphabeta T cells in normal human skin are also sequenced, whereas mouse skin is dominated by gammadelta T cells. Higher clonality and more expanded CD8+ clones were observed in lesional scalp than in normal scalp, particularly in alopecia totalis/universalis, a finding suggestive of antigenic drive.

For CDR1 and CDR2, the germline V gene lists MGHRA and YSYEKL. V loses 3 bases of germline sequence and J loses 7 bases, and the interval between the two ends is 19 bases. From the cysteine up to the phenylalanine, the CDR3 has a length of 16 residues. CDR3 DNA is the only sequence kept; it has 48 bases, read in frame from the first base. Concerning this clone itself: The target of this receptor is not known. There are no base qualities to consult, and no much larger clone falls within one base.

The material was CD4+ T cells sorted from blood, obtained at approximately week 56, from a patient treated with tofacitinib. The receptor comes from a human donor with alopecia areata. This chain joins TRBV4-1 to TRBJ1-5; the D gene cannot be named for sure. The bases are TGCGCCAGCAGCCAGTCCCATGGGAGGGTTGGGCAGCCCCAGCATTTT. Its protein reads: CASSQSHGRVGQPQHF.